This TCR beta chain was observed in a study of OX40 agonist ivuxolimab in advanced cancers. General study results and limits: Expanded clones were, on average, more numerous in CD8+ T cells than in CD4+.

The assay was immunoSEQ multiplex PCR, and TCRdb's table has in-frame clones only and misses some. Altogether about 70,000 clones are present, about 86% being singletons, with the ten largest covering around 3%. On this clone: Its cognate antigen is unknown.

Autoimmune disease history or systemic immunosuppression disqualified patients. V was clipped by 1 base and J by 0 bases, with 5 bases between them. The CDR3 sequence is 14 residues long. CDR1 and CDR2 from the germline V gene are LNHDA and SQIVND (reference sequence). The specimen comprised CD4+ or CD8+ T cells sorted from blood, sampled in a trial of the OX40 agonist ivuxolimab. This receptor was taken from an adult with an advanced solid tumor such as melanoma, head and neck, liver or kidney cancer. J is TRBJ2-3 and V is TRBV19; D unresolved. CDR3 nucleotide sequence: TGTGCCAGTAGTATAGGAACTAGCACAGATACGCAGTATTTT. This sequence encodes CASSIGTSTDTQYF.